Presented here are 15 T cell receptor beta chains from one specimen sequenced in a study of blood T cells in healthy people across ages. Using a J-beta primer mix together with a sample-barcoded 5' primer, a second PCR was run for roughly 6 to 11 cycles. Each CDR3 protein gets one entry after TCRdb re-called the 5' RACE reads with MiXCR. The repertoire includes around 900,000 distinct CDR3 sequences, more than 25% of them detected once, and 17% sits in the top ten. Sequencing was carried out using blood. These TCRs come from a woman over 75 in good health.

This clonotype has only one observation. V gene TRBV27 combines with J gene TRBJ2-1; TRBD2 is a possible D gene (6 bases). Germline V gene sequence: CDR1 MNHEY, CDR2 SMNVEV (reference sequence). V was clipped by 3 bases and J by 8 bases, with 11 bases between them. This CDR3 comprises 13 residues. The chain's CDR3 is CASSFAGTYEQFF. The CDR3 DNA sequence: TGTGCCAGCAGTTTCGCGGGGACGTATGAGCAGTTCTTC.

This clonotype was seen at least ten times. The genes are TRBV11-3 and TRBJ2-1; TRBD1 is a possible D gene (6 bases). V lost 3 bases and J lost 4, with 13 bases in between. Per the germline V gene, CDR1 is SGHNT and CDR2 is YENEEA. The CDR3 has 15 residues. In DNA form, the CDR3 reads TGTGCCAGCAGCTTCAGGGGTAATTTTTACAATGAGCAGTTCTTC. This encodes CASSFRGNFYNEQFF.

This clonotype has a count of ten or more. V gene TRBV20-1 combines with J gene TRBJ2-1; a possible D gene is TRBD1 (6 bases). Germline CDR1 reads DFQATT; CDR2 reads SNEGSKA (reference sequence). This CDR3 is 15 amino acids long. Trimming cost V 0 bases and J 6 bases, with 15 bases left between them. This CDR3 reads CSARDWQGMSNEQFF. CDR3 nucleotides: TGCAGTGCTAGAGATTGGCAGGGGATGTCCAATGAGCAGTTCTTC.

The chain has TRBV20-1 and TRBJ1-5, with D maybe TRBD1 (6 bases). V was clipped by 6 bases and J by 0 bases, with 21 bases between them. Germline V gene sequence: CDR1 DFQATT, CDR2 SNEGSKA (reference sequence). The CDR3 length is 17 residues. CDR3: CSALNFGGRGSNQPQHF. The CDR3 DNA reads TGCAGTGCCTTGAATTTCGGGGGCAGAGGTAGCAATCAGCCCCAGCATTTT.

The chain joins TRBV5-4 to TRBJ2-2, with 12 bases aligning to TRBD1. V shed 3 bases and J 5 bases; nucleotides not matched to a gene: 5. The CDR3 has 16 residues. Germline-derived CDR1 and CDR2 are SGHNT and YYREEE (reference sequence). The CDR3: CASSWDRGPGTGELFF. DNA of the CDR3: TGTGCCAGCAGCTGGGACAGGGGGCCTGGGACCGGGGAGCTGTTTTTT. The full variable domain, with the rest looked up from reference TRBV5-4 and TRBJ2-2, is ETGVTQSPTHLIKTRGQQVTLRCSSQSGHNTVSWYQQALGQGPQFIFQYYREEENGRGNFPPRFSGLQFPNYSSELNVNALELDDSALYLCASSWDRGPGTGELFFGEGSRLTVL.

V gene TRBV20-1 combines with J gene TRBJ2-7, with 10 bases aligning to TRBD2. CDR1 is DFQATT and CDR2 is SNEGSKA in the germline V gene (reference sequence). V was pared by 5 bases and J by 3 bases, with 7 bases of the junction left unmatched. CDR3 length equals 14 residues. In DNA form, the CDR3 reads TGCAGTGCTCCGTCGAGCGGGAGGGGCTACGAGCAGTACTTC. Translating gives CSAPSSGRGYEQYF.

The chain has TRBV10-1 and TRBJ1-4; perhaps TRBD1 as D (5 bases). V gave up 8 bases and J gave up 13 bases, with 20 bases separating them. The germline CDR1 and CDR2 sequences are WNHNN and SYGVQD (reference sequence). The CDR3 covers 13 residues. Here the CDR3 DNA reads TGCGCCAGCTCCTTCGGCCAGGGAGGGAGACTGTTTTTT. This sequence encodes CASSFGQGGRLFF.

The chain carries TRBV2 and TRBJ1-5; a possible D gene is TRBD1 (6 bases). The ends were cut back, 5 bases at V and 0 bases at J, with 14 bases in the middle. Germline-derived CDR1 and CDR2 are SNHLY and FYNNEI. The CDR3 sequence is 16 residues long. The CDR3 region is CASSKQGGNSNQPQHF. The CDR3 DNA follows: TGTGCCAGCAGTAAACAGGGAGGAAATAGCAATCAGCCCCAGCATTTT.

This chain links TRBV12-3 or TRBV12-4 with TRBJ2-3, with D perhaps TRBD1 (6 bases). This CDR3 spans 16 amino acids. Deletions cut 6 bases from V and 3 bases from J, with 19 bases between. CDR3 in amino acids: CASSQPTGMRTDTQYF. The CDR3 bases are TGTGCCAGCAGCCAACCCACAGGGATGCGGACAGATACGCAGTATTTT.

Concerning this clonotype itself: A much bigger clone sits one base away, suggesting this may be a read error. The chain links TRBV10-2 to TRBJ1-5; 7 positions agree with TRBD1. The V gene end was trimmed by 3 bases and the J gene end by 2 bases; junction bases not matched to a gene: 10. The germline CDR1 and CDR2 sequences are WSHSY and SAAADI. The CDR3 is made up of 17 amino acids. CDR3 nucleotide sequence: TGCGCCAGCAGTGATCCGGGACAGCGATATGGCAATCAGCCCCAGCATTTT. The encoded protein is CASSDPGQRYGNQPQHF.

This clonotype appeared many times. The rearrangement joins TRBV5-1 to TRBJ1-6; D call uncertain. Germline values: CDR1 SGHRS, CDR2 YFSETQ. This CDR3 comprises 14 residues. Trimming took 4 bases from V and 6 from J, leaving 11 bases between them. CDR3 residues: CASSPAVANSPLHF. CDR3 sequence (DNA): TGCGCCAGCAGCCCGGCGGTGGCTAATTCACCCCTCCACTTT.

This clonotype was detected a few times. The CDR3 here is CASSYSLGSGQPQHF. The DNA of the CDR3 is TGTGCCAGCAGTTACTCACTGGGTTCGGGGCAGCCCCAGCATTTT. The chain is built from TRBV6-2 or TRBV6-3 and TRBJ1-5; no definite D call. The CDR3 length is 15 residues. Trimming removed 0 bases from V and 7 bases from J, with 13 bases in between. Germline CDR1 MNHEY, CDR2 SVGEGT.

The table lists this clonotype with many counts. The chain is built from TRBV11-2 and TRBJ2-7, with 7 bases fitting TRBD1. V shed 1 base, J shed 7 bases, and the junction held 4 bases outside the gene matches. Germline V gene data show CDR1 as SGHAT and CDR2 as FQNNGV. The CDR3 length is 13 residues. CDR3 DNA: TGTGCCAGCAGCTTAGGTTACAGGGGTGAGCAGTACTTC. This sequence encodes CASSLGYRGEQYF.

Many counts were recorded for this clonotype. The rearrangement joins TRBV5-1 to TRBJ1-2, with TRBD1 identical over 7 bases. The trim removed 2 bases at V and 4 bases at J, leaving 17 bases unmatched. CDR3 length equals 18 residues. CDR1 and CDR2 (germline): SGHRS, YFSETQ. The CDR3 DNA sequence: TGCGCCAGCAGCTTTGACGGGGGCGACAGGGCTCAGGGCTATGGCTACACCTTC. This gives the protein CASSFDGGDRAQGYGYTF.

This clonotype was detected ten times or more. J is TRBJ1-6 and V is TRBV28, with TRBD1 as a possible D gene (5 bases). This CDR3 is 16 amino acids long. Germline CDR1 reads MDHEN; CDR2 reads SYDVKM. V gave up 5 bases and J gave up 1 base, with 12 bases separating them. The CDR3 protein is CASSQGVGSYNSPLHF. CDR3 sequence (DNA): TGTGCCAGCAGTCAAGGGGTGGGGTCCTATAATTCACCCCTCCACTTT.